The 32 T cell receptor beta chains below come from one sample, sequenced in a study of cytomegalovirus exposure and HLA in healthy donors. Primers for the PCR totalled 60 Vbeta and 13 Jbeta. TCRdb's table, derived via immunoSEQ multiplex PCR, lists solely in-frame clones and lacks some. The sample yields around 170,000 clones, roughly 80% seen once. The sample taken for sequencing was PBMCs. These receptors were taken from a middle-aged man in good health and CMV-seronegative.

Here the CDR3 DNA reads TGTGCCAGCTCACCCCAGGCTAGCGGGGTCATCAACACCGGGGAGCTGTTTTTT. Protein sequence: CASSPQASGVINTGELFF. The chain recombines TRBV18 with TRBJ2-2; TRBD2 aligns across 9 bases. This CDR3 has 18 residues. Looked up from germline, CDR1 is KGHSH and CDR2 is LQKENI. The trim removed 3 bases at V and 2 bases at J, leaving 10 bases unmatched.

Only one count was recorded for this clone. Compared with germline, one end of the junction differs, possibly owing to a read error. This chain connects TRBV7-9 to TRBJ2-7; TRBD1 agrees at 8 bases. The CDR3 spans 15 residues. Germline assignment: CDR1 SEHNR and CDR2 FQNEAQ (reference sequence). The CDR3 reads CSSSLTGEQPYEQYF. The CDR3 region has the DNA TGTTCCAGCAGCTTGACAGGGGAGCAACCCTACGAGCAGTACTTC. The full variable domain, with the rest looked up from reference TRBV7-9 and TRBJ2-7, is DTGVSQNPRHKITKRGQNVTFRCDPISEHNRLYWYRQTLGQGPEFLTYFQNEAQLEKSRLLSDRFSAERPKGSFSTLEIQRTEQGDSAMYLCSSSLTGEQPYEQYFGPGTRLTVT.

The chain links TRBV11-2 to TRBJ1-1; D not certain. The CDR3 contains 15 residues. The V end lost 4 bases, the J end lost 8 bases, and 20 bases lay between the germline ends. Per germline, CDR1 SGHAT and CDR2 FQNNGV. The CDR3 bases are TGTGCCAGCAGCTCGGGATTCCTTCAGCGGGTAGAAGCTTTCTTT. Translation: CASSSGFLQRVEAFF. The whole variable domain, filled in from reference TRBV11-2 and TRBJ1-1, reads EAGVAQSPRYKIIEKRQSVAFWCNPISGHATLYWYQQILGQGPKLLIQFQNNGVVDDSQLPKDRFSAERLKGVDSTLKIQPAKLEDSAVYLCASSSGFLQRVEAFFGQGTRLTVV.

This clone was seen just once. The chain carries TRBV5-4 and TRBJ2-7; 8 bases are shared with TRBD1. Germline V CDR1 and CDR2: SGHNT, YYREEE (reference sequence). This CDR3 is built from 15 residues. V gave up 0 bases and J gave up 6 bases; unmatched junction bases: 8. This CDR3 is CASSLGRDRPLEQYF. The CDR3 nucleotides read TGTGCCAGCAGCTTGGGCCGGGACAGGCCCCTCGAGCAGTACTTC.

The table lists this clone with a count of one. The chain recombines TRBV30 with TRBJ2-5; D uncertain. CDR1 GTSNPN and CDR2 SVGIG come from the germline V gene (reference sequence). CDR3 length: 14 residues. The germline V and J ends were trimmed by 2 bases and 0 bases, with 10 bases remaining between them. CDR3 DNA: TGTGCCTGGAGTTCAGGAAAGTACCAAGAGACCCAGTACTTC. Amino acid sequence: CAWSSGKYQETQYF.

V and J are TRBV5-4 and TRBJ1-1; the D is unclear. The CDR3 runs to 13 residues. Germline loops: CDR1 SGHNT, CDR2 YYREEE (reference sequence). V was clipped by 2 bases and J by 1 base, with 6 bases between them. In DNA, the CDR3 is TGTGCCAGCAGCTTAACAGCGAACACTGAAGCTTTCTTT. Its protein is CASSLTANTEAFF.

The chain has TRBV19 and TRBJ2-3; no firm D call. Germline-derived CDR1 and CDR2 are LNHDA and SQIVND (reference sequence). Trimming removed 5 bases at V and 2 bases at J, with 8 bases between. The CDR3 length is 13 residues. DNA for the CDR3: TGTGCCAGTAGTCATCGCTACACAGATACGCAGTATTTT. This encodes CASSHRYTDTQYF.

V is TRBV5-1 and J is TRBJ2-5; TRBD2 agrees at 9 bases. The trim removed 6 bases at V and 1 base at J, leaving 4 bases unmatched. Germline V gives CDR1 SGHRS, CDR2 YFSETQ. This CDR3 is 14 amino acids long. The CDR3, as DNA: TGCGCCAGCATCGGCGGGGGGGGCCAAGAGACCCAGTACTTC. This translates into CASIGGGGQETQYF. The complete variable domain, with remaining parts taken from reference TRBV5-1 and TRBJ2-5, reads KAGVTQTPRYLIKTRGQQVTLSCSPISGHRSVSWYQQTPGQGLQFLFEYFSETQRNKGNFPGRFSGRQFSNSRSEMNVSTLELGDSALYLCASIGGGGQETQYFGPGTRLLVL.

This rearrangement joins TRBV5-8 to TRBJ2-1, with 9 bases identical to TRBD2. The germline V gene encodes CDR1 SGHTS and CDR2 YDEGEE. V shed 0 bases, J shed 6 bases, and the junction held 10 bases outside the gene matches. This CDR3 spans 17 amino acids. Written as DNA, the CDR3 is TGTGCCAGCAGCTTGGGATCTAGAGCGGGAGGCTTCAATGAGCAGTTCTTC. This codes for CASSLGSRAGGFNEQFF.

The rearrangement links TRBV10-1 to TRBJ2-3; unclear D gene. The CDR3 has 14 residues. V lost 3 bases and J lost 3, with 10 bases in between. Germline lookup yields CDR1 WNHNN and CDR2 SYGVQD (reference sequence). The CDR3 protein is CASSDSLPTDTQYF. CDR3 coding DNA: TGCGCCAGCAGTGATAGCCTTCCAACAGATACGCAGTATTTT.

The chain uses TRBV7-2 and TRBJ2-7; 10 nucleotides align to TRBD1. The CDR3 has 16 amino acids. Germline CDR1 and CDR2: SGHTA and FQGNSA. With V trimmed by 2 bases and J by 1 base, 5 bases remained unmatched. CDR3: CASSLSRDRGSYEQYF. The CDR3 nucleotides are TGTGCCAGCAGCTTATCTCGGGACAGGGGATCCTACGAGCAGTACTTC.

The genes are TRBV27 and TRBJ2-2; 15 nucleotides line up with TRBD2. Unmatched junction bases numbered 4, after V lost 6 bases and J lost 8 bases. In germline, CDR1 is MNHEY, CDR2 SMNVEV (reference sequence). CDR3 length: 15 residues. This chain's CDR3 is CASSSGTSGRGELFF. CDR3 DNA sequence: TGTGCCAGCAGCTCCGGGACTAGCGGGAGGGGGGAGCTGTTTTTT.

The sample holds one count of this clone. The chain is built from TRBV10-2 and TRBJ1-6, with 9 positions matching TRBD1. The junction had 7 bases not matched to a gene; V was cut back by 4 bases and J by 6 bases. Looked up from germline, CDR1 is WSHSY and CDR2 is SAAADI. The CDR3 sequence is 16 residues long. The CDR3 loop reads CASSGTGAFVNSPLHF. CDR3 in DNA: TGCGCCAGCAGTGGGACAGGGGCTTTTGTTAATTCACCCCTCCACTTT.

The chain recombines TRBV15 with TRBJ1-4, with D possibly TRBD1 on 5 matching bases. Germline lookup yields CDR1 LNHNV and CDR2 YYDKDF (reference sequence). This CDR3 region has 14 residues. V was shortened by 5 bases and J by 3 bases, with 10 bases between the two germline ends. As DNA, the CDR3 is TGTGCCACCAGCCGGGGGGACTCTAATGAAAAACTGTTTTTT. This sequence encodes CATSRGDSNEKLFF.

The rearrangement links TRBV11-2 to TRBJ2-5, with TRBD1 identical over 10 bases. The V gene's germline CDR1 is SGHAT and CDR2 FQNNGV. V shed 3 bases and J 3 bases; nucleotides not matched to a gene: 4. The CDR3 sequence is 15 residues long. CDR3: CASSFTGTGEETQYF. The CDR3 bases are TGTGCCAGCAGCTTTACGGGGACAGGGGAAGAGACCCAGTACTTC.

The rearrangement links TRBV7-2 to TRBJ2-7; TRBD2 aligns across 7 bases. The CDR3 is 15 amino acids. V lost 5 bases to trimming and J lost 2 bases; unmatched junction nucleotides: 9. The germline V gene encodes CDR1 SGHTA and CDR2 FQGNSA. The CDR3 DNA sequence: TGTGCCAGCAGCATCCTCGGGGGGACGACCTACGAGCAGTACTTC. This translates into CASSILGGTTYEQYF.

The genes are TRBV5-8 and TRBJ1-6, with D tentatively TRBD1 (6 bases). Germline V gene lookup returns CDR1 SGHTS and CDR2 YDEGEE. The V and J ends lost 2 bases and 7 bases respectively, with 16 bases between them. The CDR3 loop spans 16 amino acids. The CDR3 spells CASSFWTAPRNSPLHF. The CDR3 nucleotides are TGTGCCAGCAGCTTTTGGACAGCTCCTCGGAATTCACCCCTCCACTTT.

V and J are TRBV15 and TRBJ2-4, with D possibly being TRBD2 (5 bases). The CDR3 contains 18 residues. Germline loops: CDR1 LNHNV, CDR2 YYDKDF (reference sequence). V was cut by 0 bases and J by 2 bases, with 17 bases left in between. CDR3 sequence: CATSREPQRKGTKNIQYF. CDR3 DNA sequence: TGTGCCACCAGCAGAGAGCCGCAGCGGAAAGGGACCAAAAACATTCAGTACTTC. Drawing the rest from reference TRBV15 and TRBJ2-4, the complete variable domain is DAMVIQNPRYQVTQFGKPVTLSCSQTLNHNVMYWYQQKSSQAPKLLFHYYDKDFNNEADTPDNFQSRRPNTSFCFLDIRSPGLGDTAMYLCATSREPQRKGTKNIQYFGAGTRLSVL.

This clone was found a few times. The chain links TRBV9 to TRBJ1-2; TRBD1 is a possible D gene (6 bases). CDR3 length: 14 amino acids. Between the trimmed V and J ends, which lost 3 bases and 7 bases, there was a span of 16 bases. Germline V gene data show CDR1 as SGDLS and CDR2 as YYNGEE. The CDR3 loop is CASSDRVRMGGYTF. In DNA, the CDR3 is TGTGCCAGCAGCGACAGGGTTAGAATGGGTGGCTACACCTTC.

The CDR3 loop reads CASSAGTGGRYEQYF. CDR3 DNA sequence: TGTGCCAGCAGCGCCGGGACAGGGGGTCGGTACGAGCAGTACTTC. This chain joins TRBV9 and TRBJ2-7; 11 bases are shared with TRBD1. The germline V gene encodes CDR1 SGDLS and CDR2 YYNGEE. V shed 3 bases, J shed 4 bases, and the junction held 6 bases outside the gene matches. The CDR3 sequence is 15 residues long.

The chain couples TRBV7-8 to TRBJ1-4; D ambiguous. Germline V CDR1 and CDR2: SGHVS, FQNEAQ. The CDR3 contains 14 residues. V was pared by 1 base and J by 4 bases, with 7 bases between. Here the CDR3 reads CASSLGQINEKLFF. The CDR3, as DNA: TGTGCCAGCAGCTTAGGGCAGATTAATGAAAAACTGTTTTTT.

V is TRBV19 and J is TRBJ1-1, with D unclear. The CDR3 is made up of 13 amino acids. Per germline, CDR1 LNHDA and CDR2 SQIVND (reference sequence). Deletions cut 7 bases from V and 1 base from J, with 10 bases between. Written as DNA, the CDR3 is TGTGCCAGTACCCTATACCCGAACACTGAAGCTTTCTTT. This translates into CASTLYPNTEAFF.

The genes are TRBV2 and TRBJ1-4; D possibly corresponds to TRBD1 (6 bases). This CDR3 spans 12 amino acids. With 5 bases removed from V and 5 bases from J, the gap between germline ends came to 6 bases. CDR1 and CDR2 from the germline V gene are SNHLY and FYNNEI. This CDR3 is CASSQGNEKLFF. CDR3 nucleotides: TGTGCCAGCAGTCAGGGGAATGAAAAACTGTTTTTT.

CDR3 loop: CATAARGTGELFF. CDR3 coding DNA: TGTGCCACGGCAGCGCGAGGCACCGGGGAGCTGTTTTTT. The J gene is TRBJ2-2, the V gene TRBV28; D is undetermined. V was shortened by 10 bases and J by 4 bases, with 13 bases between the two germline ends. CDR3 size: 13 residues. The germline CDR1 and CDR2 sequences are MDHEN and SYDVKM.

J is TRBJ2-3 and V is TRBV7-9, with a tentative D call TRBD1 (6 bases). The CDR3 is made up of 15 amino acids. Deletions cut 1 base from V and 0 bases from J, with 8 bases between. Germline V gene data show CDR1 as SEHNR and CDR2 as FQNEAQ (reference sequence). Here the CDR3 DNA reads TGTGCCAGCAGCTTAGTGGGGGCTAGCACAGATACGCAGTATTTT. It encodes CASSLVGASTDTQYF.

This clone was counted between two and nine times. Other DNA sequences in the same sample also yield this CDR3. V usage is TRBV6-5 and J usage is TRBJ1-2; D possibly corresponds to TRBD1 (5 bases). The CDR3 covers 13 residues. Germline lookup yields CDR1 MNHEY and CDR2 SVGAGI. Between the trimmed V and J ends, which lost 0 bases and 5 bases, there was a span of 7 bases. CDR3 DNA sequence: TGTGCCAGCAGTTACTCAAGGGGATATGGCTACACCTTC. Amino acids: CASSYSRGYGYTF.

The chain employs TRBV12-5 and TRBJ1-3; no reliable D call. CDR1 and CDR2 (germline): LGHNT, FRNRAP. V lost 3 bases, J lost 1 base, and 4 bases lay in between. The CDR3 has 13 residues. The CDR3: CASGFSSGNTIYF. As DNA, the CDR3 is TGTGCTAGTGGTTTCAGTTCTGGAAACACCATATATTTT.

This clone was recorded a few times. The rearrangement joins TRBV11-3 to TRBJ2-1; TRBD2 agrees at 7 bases. Germline trimming cut 5 bases from V and 10 bases from J; bases unmatched to any gene: 23. Germline CDR1 is SGHNT and CDR2 is YENEEA. The CDR3 consists of 18 residues. The CDR3 bases are TGTGCCAGCAGCCTCAAATCACCCTTATCGGCTAGCGGATCAGAGCAGTTCTTC. Protein product: CASSLKSPLSASGSEQFF.

The chain uses TRBV7-6 and TRBJ1-5; tentatively, D is TRBD1 (6 bases). Trimming shortened V by 1 base and J by 6 bases, and 10 bases separated the two germline ends. The CDR3 has 14 residues. The germline V gene has CDR1 SGHVS and CDR2 FNYEAQ. The CDR3 DNA follows: TGTGCCAGCAGCTTAGGTACAGGGATTCAGCCCCAGCATTTT. Its protein product is CASSLGTGIQPQHF.

The V and J genes are TRBV27 and TRBJ2-1; possibly TRBD1 for D (6 bases). The ends were cut back, 8 bases at V and 0 bases at J, with 11 bases in the middle. The CDR3 runs to 14 residues. Germline V CDR1 and CDR2: MNHEY, SMNVEV (reference sequence). The CDR3 nucleotides read TGTGCCAGCGGACAGCTTTCCTCCTACAATGAGCAGTTCTTC. This codes for CASGQLSSYNEQFF.

The chain employs TRBV6-1 and TRBJ2-5, with TRBD1 identical over 10 bases. Trimming at V came to 5 bases and at J to 7 bases, leaving 10 bases not matched to a gene. This CDR3 is 15 amino acids long. The germline CDR1 and CDR2 sequences are MNHNS and SASEGT. The CDR3 sequence is CASSLGTGVAGTQYF. The CDR3 DNA sequence: TGTGCCAGCAGTTTGGGGACAGGGGTCGCTGGGACCCAGTACTTC.

A few counts support this clone. The rearrangement joins TRBV27 to TRBJ2-7; TRBD1 matches at 12 bases. This CDR3 has 14 amino acids. The germline CDR1 and CDR2 sequences are MNHEY and SMNVEV (reference sequence). V lost 4 bases to trimming and J lost 6 bases; unmatched junction nucleotides: 4. Written as DNA, the CDR3 is TGTGCCAGCAGTTCCGGGACAGGGGGCCTCGAGCAGTACTTC. Amino acid sequence: CASSSGTGGLEQYF.